This T cell receptor beta chain was profiled in a study of T-cell memory formation after mild COVID-19 (TCRdb year 2021). About the study as a whole: Most TCR sequence clusters were specific to one of the two donors. In two donors, T-cell clones that expanded and contracted after mild COVID-19 were followed by sequencing TCRalpha and TCRbeta repertoires longitudinally. Two young, previously healthy adult volunteers, one female and one male, were included in the cohort. Here is what the overall study found, with its caveats: Some responding clones were detected in pre-infection memory, which suggested that pre-existing cross-reactive memory T cells had joined the SARS-CoV-2 response. The study included only a couple of mild cases, and larger cohorts that include severe cases with pre-infection samples were judged to be necessary. Whether the second-wave clones peaking on day 37 were SARS-CoV-2 specific was not confirmed. Balanced CD4/CD8 phenotypes were observed for clones contracting from day 15 to 85, whereas a bias towards CD4+ was observed for a second wave of clones expanding from day 15 to 37. Contracting CD4+ clones were located mainly in the CM and EM memory subsets, whereas CD8+ clones were found to be enriched in EMRA.

TCRdb names Illumina NovaSeq 6000 as the instrument used. TCRalpha and TCRbeta cDNA libraries were constructed by 5'RACE with constant-segment primers, with sample barcodes and unique molecular identifiers being introduced. Trizol reagent was used to extract RNA from every sample. Libraries were amplified in two PCR steps, with a second sample barcode and Illumina TruSeq adapters added in the second step. The libraries were sequenced on an Illumina NovaSeq using 2 x 150 bp paired-end reads. On the study's bioinformatics: Demultiplexing of reads and collapsing into UMI-guided consensus sequences were performed with migec v1.2.7. Using mixcr v2.1.11, UMI consensuses were aligned to TRA and TRB V and J templates and then assembled into clonotypes. Expanded or contracted clonotypes were those called significant by both edgeR and NoisET, with noise models trained on biological replicates. For edgeR calls, a false discovery rate-adjusted p below 0.01 and a log2 fold-change threshold of 1 were applied. PCA with hierarchical clustering of max-normalized trajectories of the 1000 most abundant clonotypes was used as exploratory dynamics analysis. Separately sequenced CD4+ and CD8+ repertoires were used to assign a CD4 or CD8 phenotype to each responding clone. TCRdb reanalyzed the raw reads on its own, using fastp at Q25 for trimming and MiXCR for clone calling, and kept in-frame beta chains. Every distinct CDR3 protein forms one entry, paired with its most common genes and DNA. The V and J calls, along with clone size, are taken from TCRdb and not from the paper's own processing. This sample holds about 240,000 distinct CDR3 sequences; 9.4% were observed only once. 20% to 25% of the sample is in the top ten clones.

Ficoll-Paque density gradient centrifugation was the method used to isolate PBMCs. Concerning this clonotype: This clone's antigen is unknown. Qualities for individual bases were not recorded, and no much larger clone is one base off.

V is cut by 4 bases and J by 2 bases, and the space between the germline ends is 12 bases. Reading from cysteine to phenylalanine, the CDR3 counts 15 amino acids. Of all the DNA, just the CDR3 is kept, 45 bases in frame from base 1. CDR1 and CDR2 were assigned from the germline V gene as KGHSH and LQKENI. This clonotype originated in a man aged 18 to 30 who had mild COVID-19 (a few samples of this study predate the infection). The sample titles of this study are shuffled in the database, so cell type and time point are left out; the donor was told from shared clones. The specimen was PBMCs or a T cell subset sorted from them (not recorded which). This chain is built from TRBV18 and TRBJ1-5, with no confident D gene call. The CDR3 reads CASSQADFGNQPQHF. DNA sequence: TGTGCCAGCTCACAGGCGGATTTTGGCAATCAGCCCCAGCATTTT.